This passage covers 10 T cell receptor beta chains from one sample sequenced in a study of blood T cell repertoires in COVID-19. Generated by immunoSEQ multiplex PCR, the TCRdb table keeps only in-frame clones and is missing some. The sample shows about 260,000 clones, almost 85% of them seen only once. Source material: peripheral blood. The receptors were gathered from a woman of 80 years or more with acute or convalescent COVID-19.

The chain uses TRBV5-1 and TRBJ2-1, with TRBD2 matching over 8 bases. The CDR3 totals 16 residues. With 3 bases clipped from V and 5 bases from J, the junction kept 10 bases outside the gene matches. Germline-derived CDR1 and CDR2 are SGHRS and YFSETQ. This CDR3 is CASSSPQAGADNEQFF. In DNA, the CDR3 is TGCGCCAGCAGCTCCCCCCAAGCGGGGGCCGACAATGAGCAGTTCTTC.

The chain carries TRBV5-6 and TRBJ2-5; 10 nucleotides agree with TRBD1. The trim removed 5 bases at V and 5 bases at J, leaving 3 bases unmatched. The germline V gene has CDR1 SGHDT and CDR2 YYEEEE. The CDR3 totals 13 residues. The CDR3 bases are TGTGCCAGCAGAAGACAGGGGGCGGAGACCCAGTACTTC. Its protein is CASRRQGAETQYF.

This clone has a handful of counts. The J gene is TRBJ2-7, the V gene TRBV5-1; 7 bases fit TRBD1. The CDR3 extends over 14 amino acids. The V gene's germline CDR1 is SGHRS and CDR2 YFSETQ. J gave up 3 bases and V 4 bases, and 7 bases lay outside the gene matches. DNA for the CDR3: TGCGCCAGCAGCGCCGGGACAGCGAACTACGAGCAGTACTTC. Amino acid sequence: CASSAGTANYEQYF.

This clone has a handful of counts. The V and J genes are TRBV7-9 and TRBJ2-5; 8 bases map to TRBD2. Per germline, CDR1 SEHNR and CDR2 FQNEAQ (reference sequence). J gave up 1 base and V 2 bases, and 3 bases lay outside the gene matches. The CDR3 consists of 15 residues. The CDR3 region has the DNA TGTGCCAGCAGCTTAAATAGCGGGACCCAAGAGACCCAGTACTTC. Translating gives CASSLNSGTQETQYF. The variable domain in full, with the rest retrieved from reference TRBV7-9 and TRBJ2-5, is DTGVSQNPRHKITKRGQNVTFRCDPISEHNRLYWYRQTLGQGPEFLTYFQNEAQLEKSRLLSDRFSAERPKGSFSTLEIQRTEQGDSAMYLCASSLNSGTQETQYFGPGTRLLVL.

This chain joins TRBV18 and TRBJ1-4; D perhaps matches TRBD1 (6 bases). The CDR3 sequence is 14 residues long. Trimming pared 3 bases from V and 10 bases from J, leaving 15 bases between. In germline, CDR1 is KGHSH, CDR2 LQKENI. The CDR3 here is CASSPGQGDPKLFF. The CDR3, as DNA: TGTGCCAGCTCACCGGGACAAGGCGACCCAAAACTGTTTTTT.

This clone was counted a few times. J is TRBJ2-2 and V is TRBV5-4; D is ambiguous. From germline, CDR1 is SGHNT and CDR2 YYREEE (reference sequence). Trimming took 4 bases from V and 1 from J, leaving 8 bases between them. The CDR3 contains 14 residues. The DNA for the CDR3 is TGTGCCAGCAGCCCCCGGGTGAACACCGGGGAGCTGTTTTTT. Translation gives CASSPRVNTGELFF. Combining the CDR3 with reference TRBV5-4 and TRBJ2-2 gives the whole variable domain ETGVTQSPTHLIKTRGQQVTLRCSSQSGHNTVSWYQQALGQGPQFIFQYYREEENGRGNFPPRFSGLQFPNYSSELNVNALELDDSALYLCASSPRVNTGELFFGEGSRLTVL.

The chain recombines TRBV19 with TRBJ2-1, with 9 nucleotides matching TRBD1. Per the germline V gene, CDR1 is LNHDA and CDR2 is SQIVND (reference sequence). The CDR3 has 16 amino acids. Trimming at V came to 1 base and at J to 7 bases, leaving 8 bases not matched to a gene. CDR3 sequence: CASSIGDGTGLNEQFF. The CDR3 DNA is TGTGCCAGTAGTATAGGAGATGGGACAGGGTTAAATGAGCAGTTCTTC.

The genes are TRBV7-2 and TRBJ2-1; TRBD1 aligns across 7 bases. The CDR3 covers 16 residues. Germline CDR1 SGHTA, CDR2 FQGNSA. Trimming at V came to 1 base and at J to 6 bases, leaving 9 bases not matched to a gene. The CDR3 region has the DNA TGTGCCAGCAGCTTAGTCCGGACAGGCCTGCGCAATGAGCAGTTCTTC. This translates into CASSLVRTGLRNEQFF.

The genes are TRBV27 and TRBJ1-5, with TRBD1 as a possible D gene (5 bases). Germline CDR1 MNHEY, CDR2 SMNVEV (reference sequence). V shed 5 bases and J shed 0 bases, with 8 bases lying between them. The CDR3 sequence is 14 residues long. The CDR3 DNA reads TGTGCCAGCAGTGCCCAGGGTAGCAATCAGCCCCAGCATTTT. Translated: CASSAQGSNQPQHF.

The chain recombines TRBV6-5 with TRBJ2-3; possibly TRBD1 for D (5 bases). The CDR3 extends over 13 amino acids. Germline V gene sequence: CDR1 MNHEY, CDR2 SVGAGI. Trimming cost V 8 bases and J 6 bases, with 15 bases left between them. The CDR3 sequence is CASLLVGADTQYF. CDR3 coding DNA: TGTGCCAGCCTCCTCGTTGGGGCGGATACGCAGTATTTT.